A single sample is the source of the 13 T cell receptor beta chains below, sequenced in a study of shared clonotypes between healthy human individuals. Profiling relied on immunoSEQ multiplex PCR, and the TCRdb table lists in-frame clones only, not all of them. The sample includes a few million clones, roughly 92% of them seen just once. The sequenced sample was naive CD4+ T cells sorted from blood. Described subset: CD45RA+ positively selected. The receptors come from a man younger than 35 in good health.

The chain recombines TRBV4-1 with TRBJ2-5; 10 nucleotides agree with TRBD2. Trimming removed 0 bases from V and 7 bases from J; junction bases left unmatched: 14. Germline V gene data show CDR1 as MGHRA and CDR2 as YSYEKL. This CDR3 is built from 18 residues. CDR3 region: CASSQDSLLAGDPGTQYF. The DNA of the CDR3 is TGCGCCAGCAGCCAAGATAGCTTGCTAGCGGGGGACCCGGGGACCCAGTACTTC.

V gene TRBV7-8 combines with J gene TRBJ1-1; 7 bases fit TRBD1. The CDR3 length is 16 residues. V was clipped by 8 bases and J by 3 bases; unmatched bases: 15. Germline CDR1 and CDR2: SGHVS and FQNEAQ. CDR3 bases: TGTGCCAGCCGCCACTTCACGGGACAGCGGGACACTGAAGCTTTCTTT. This translates into CASRHFTGQRDTEAFF.

The table lists this clone with a few counts. The V gene is TRBV18, the J gene TRBJ1-2; TRBD1 might be the D (5 bases). The CDR3 loop spans 15 amino acids. Germline lookup yields CDR1 KGHSH and CDR2 LQKENI. V was shortened by 2 bases and J by 6 bases, with 16 bases between the two germline ends. The CDR3 bases are TGTGCCAGCTCACCAAATCAGGGTGATTACGATGGCTACACCTTC. Its translation is CASSPNQGDYDGYTF.

The chain carries TRBV5-1 and TRBJ2-7; tentatively, D is TRBD1 (5 bases). The CDR3 length is 15 residues. Per the germline V gene, CDR1 is SGHRS and CDR2 is YFSETQ. V was cut by 0 bases and J by 3 bases, with 13 bases left in between. The CDR3 DNA reads as TGCGCCAGCAGCTTGGGGGGCGGAACCTTCTACGAGCAGTACTTC. It translates to CASSLGGGTFYEQYF.

In regard to this clone: This sample includes further DNA sequences coding for the same CDR3. V is TRBV6-1 and J is TRBJ2-7, with D possibly matching TRBD1 (5 bases). This CDR3 spans 12 amino acids. Trimming stripped 1 base from V and 5 bases from J, with 6 bases between. From germline, CDR1 is MNHNS and CDR2 SASEGT. The CDR3 bases are TGTGCCAGCAGTGAAGGCAGGGACGAGCAGTACTTC. Amino acid sequence: CASSEGRDEQYF.

V and J are TRBV19 and TRBJ1-2; weak D call: TRBD1 (5 bases). The CDR3 is 16 residues long. The germline CDR1 and CDR2 sequences are LNHDA and SQIVND (reference sequence). Between the trimmed V and J ends, which lost 3 bases and 6 bases, there was a span of 20 bases. CDR3 region: CASSISPQTGANGYTF. CDR3 sequence (DNA): TGTGCCAGTAGTATCTCCCCTCAAACAGGAGCAAATGGCTACACCTTC.

The chain recombines TRBV7-9 with TRBJ2-7; maybe TRBD2 (6 bases). Germline loops: CDR1 SEHNR, CDR2 FQNEAQ (reference sequence). The CDR3 totals 14 residues. Trimming stripped 3 bases from V and 1 base from J, with 10 bases between. CDR3 sequence reads: CASSFEGRSYEQYF. The CDR3 DNA follows: TGTGCCAGCAGCTTCGAAGGGAGGTCCTACGAGCAGTACTTC.

For this clone: Other DNA sequences in the same sample also yield this CDR3. The gene calls are TRBV7-9 and TRBJ2-5, with no clear D. Trimming pared 5 bases from V and 4 bases from J, leaving 11 bases between. CDR3 length: 13 amino acids. CDR1 is SEHNR and CDR2 is FQNEAQ in the germline V gene (reference sequence). The CDR3 region has the DNA TGTGCCAGCAGCCTCCTCGGCCCAGAGACCCAGTACTTC. This translates into CASSLLGPETQYF.

This chain connects TRBV7-9 to TRBJ2-3; perhaps TRBD1 as D (6 bases). Trimming left V 0 bases short and J 4 bases short, with 11 bases between. This CDR3 comprises 15 residues. Per the germline V gene, CDR1 is SEHNR and CDR2 is FQNEAQ (reference sequence). CDR3 coding DNA: TGTGCCAGCAGCTTAGCAGGGGGTGATTCAGATACGCAGTATTTT. Encoded protein: CASSLAGGDSDTQYF.

This CDR3 is CASSAGDRGMGGYTF. Here the CDR3 DNA reads TGTGCCAGCAGTGCGGGGGACAGGGGGATGGGTGGCTACACCTTC. This chain connects TRBV6-1 to TRBJ1-2; 11 bases align to TRBD1. The germline V gene encodes CDR1 MNHNS and CDR2 SASEGT. V was clipped by 4 bases and J by 7 bases; unmatched bases: 8. The CDR3 covers 15 residues.

A note on this clone: Distinct nucleotide sequences in the sample also encode this CDR3. The rearrangement joins TRBV6-5 to TRBJ2-7, with 7 bases fitting TRBD2. Germline V CDR1 and CDR2: MNHEY, SVGAGI. With 3 bases clipped from V and 4 bases from J, the junction kept 6 bases outside the gene matches. There are 14 residues in the CDR3. DNA for the CDR3: TGTGCCAGCAGTTATGGCGCCGGGGGGTACGAGCAGTACTTC. Encoded protein: CASSYGAGGYEQYF.

The J gene is TRBJ1-1, the V gene TRBV7-9; D is perhaps TRBD1 (5 bases). Trimming stripped 0 bases from V and 7 bases from J, with 9 bases between. The length of the CDR3 is 13 residues. Germline V gives CDR1 SEHNR, CDR2 FQNEAQ (reference sequence). CDR3 sequence reads: CASSLARGNEAFF. CDR3 coding DNA: TGTGCCAGCAGCTTAGCGCGGGGGAATGAAGCTTTCTTT.

CDR3 nucleotide sequence: TGTGCCAGCAGCCCGCAGATGGCAACCTACAATGAGCAGTTCTTC. Its protein product is CASSPQMATYNEQFF. The chain carries TRBV7-2 and TRBJ2-1; D is ambiguous. In germline, CDR1 is SGHTA, CDR2 FQGNSA. The CDR3 covers 15 residues. Between the trimmed V and J ends, which lost 5 bases and 2 bases, there was a span of 13 bases.